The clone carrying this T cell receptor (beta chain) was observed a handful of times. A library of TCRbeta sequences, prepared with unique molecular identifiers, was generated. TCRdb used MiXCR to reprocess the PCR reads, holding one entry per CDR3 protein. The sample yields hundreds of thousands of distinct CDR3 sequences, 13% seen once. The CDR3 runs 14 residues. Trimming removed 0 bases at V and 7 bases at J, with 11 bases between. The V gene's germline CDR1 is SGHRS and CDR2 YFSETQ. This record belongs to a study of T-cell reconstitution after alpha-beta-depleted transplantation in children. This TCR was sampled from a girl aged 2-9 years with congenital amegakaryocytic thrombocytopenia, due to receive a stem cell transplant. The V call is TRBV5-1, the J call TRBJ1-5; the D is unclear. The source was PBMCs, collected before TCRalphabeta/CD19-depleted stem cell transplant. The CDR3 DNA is TGCGCCAGCAGCTTGGCCGCGGGTGAGCAGCCCCAGCATTTT. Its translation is CASSLAAGEQPQHF.